The T cell receptor beta chain described here comes from a study of shared clonotypes between healthy human individuals. As for this clone: The antigen is unknown.

Assay used: immunoSEQ multiplex PCR; TCRdb lists only in-frame clones, some missing. The data show about 1 million clones, roughly 70% seen once. Regarding the study as a whole: Shared clonotypes: 4.5% to 5% naive CD4, 3.5% to 4% naive CD8, roughly 2.4% memory CD4, under 0.5% memory CD8.

The sample consisted of memory CD4+ T cells sorted from blood. Subset here: CD45RA-negative fraction. This sequence was found in a man aged 18 to 30 in good health.

The CDR3, as DNA: TGCGCCAGCAGCCAACTAATAGTTAAGGACGTCGATACCTACGAGCAGTACTTC. This codes for CASSQLIVKDVDTYEQYF. This chain uses TRBV4-3 with TRBJ2-7; no clear D gene. CDR3 length: 18 amino acids. The germline V gene has CDR1 LGHNA and CDR2 YSLEER. The V end was cut by 2 bases, the J end by 2 bases, with 22 bases between.